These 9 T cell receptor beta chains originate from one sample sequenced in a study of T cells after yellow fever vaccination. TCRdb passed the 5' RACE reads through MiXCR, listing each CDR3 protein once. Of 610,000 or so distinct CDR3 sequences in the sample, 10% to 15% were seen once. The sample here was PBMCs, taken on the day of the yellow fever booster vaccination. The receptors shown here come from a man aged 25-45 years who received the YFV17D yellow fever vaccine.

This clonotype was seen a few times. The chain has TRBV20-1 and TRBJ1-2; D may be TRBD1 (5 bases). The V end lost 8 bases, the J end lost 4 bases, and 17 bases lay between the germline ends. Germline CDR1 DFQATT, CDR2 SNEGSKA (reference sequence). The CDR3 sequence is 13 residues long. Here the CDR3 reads CSPPVGGTYGYTF. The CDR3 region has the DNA TGCAGTCCCCCCGTCGGGGGGACCTATGGCTACACCTTC.

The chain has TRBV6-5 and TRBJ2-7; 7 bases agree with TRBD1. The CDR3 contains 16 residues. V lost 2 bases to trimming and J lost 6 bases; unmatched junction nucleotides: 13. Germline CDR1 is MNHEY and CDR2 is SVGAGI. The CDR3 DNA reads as TGTGCCAGCAGTTACCCCCGGACAGGTCTAGGATCCGAGCAGTACTTC. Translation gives CASSYPRTGLGSEQYF.

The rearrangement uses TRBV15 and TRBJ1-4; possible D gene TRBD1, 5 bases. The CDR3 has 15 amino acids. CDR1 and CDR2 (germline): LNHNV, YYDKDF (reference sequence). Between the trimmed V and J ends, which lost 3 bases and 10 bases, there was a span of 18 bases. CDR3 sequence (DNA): TGTGCCACCAGCAGCCGAGAACCTGGGGGTGGAAAACTGTTTTTT. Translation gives CATSSREPGGGKLFF.

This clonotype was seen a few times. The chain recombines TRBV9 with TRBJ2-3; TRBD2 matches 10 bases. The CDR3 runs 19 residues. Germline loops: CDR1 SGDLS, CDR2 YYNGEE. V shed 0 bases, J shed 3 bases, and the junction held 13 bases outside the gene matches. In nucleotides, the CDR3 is TGTGCCAGCAGCGTAGTTTCGGGGGTACTAGCGGGAAGGACAGATACGCAGTATTTT. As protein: CASSVVSGVLAGRTDTQYF. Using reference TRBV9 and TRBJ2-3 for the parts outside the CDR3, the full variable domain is DSGVTQTPKHLITATGQRVTLRCSPRSGDLSVYWYQQSLDQGLQFLIQYYNGEERAKGNILERFSAQQFPDLHSELNLSSLELGDSALYFCASSVVSGVLAGRTDTQYFGPGTRLTVL.

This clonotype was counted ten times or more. The DNA of the CDR3 is TGTGCCAGCAGCTTGAAGATGGATACTGAAGCTTTCTTT. Translated: CASSLKMDTEAFF. V is TRBV7-9 and J is TRBJ1-1; D remains ambiguous. The CDR3 runs to 13 residues. Looked up from germline, CDR1 is SEHNR and CDR2 is FQNEAQ (reference sequence). The V gene lost 3 bases and the J gene lost 5 bases, with 10 bases spanning the gap.

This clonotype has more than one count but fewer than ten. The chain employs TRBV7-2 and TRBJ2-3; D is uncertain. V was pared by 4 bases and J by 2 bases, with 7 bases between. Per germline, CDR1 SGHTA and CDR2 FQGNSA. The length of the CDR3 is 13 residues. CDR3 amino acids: CASSYRHTDTQYF. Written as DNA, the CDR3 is TGTGCCAGCAGCTACCGCCACACAGATACGCAGTATTTT.

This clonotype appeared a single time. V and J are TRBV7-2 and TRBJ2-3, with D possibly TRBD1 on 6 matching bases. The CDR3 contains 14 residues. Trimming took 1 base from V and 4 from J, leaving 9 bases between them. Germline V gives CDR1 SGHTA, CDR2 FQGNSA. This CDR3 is CASSLDAGADTQYF. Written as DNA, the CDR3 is TGTGCCAGCAGCTTAGATGCAGGGGCAGATACGCAGTATTTT.

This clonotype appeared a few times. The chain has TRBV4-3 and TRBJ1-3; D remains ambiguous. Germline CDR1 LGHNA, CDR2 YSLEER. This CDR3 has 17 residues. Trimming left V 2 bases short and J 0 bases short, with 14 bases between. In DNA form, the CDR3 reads TGCGCCAGCAGCCAACAGGACGGCTTCTTCTCTGGAAACACCATATATTTT. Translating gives CASSQQDGFFSGNTIYF.

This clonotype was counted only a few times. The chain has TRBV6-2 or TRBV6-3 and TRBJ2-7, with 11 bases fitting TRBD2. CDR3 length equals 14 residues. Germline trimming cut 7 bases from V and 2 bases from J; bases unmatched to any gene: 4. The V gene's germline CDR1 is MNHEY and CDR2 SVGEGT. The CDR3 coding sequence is TGTGCCAGCACTCTAGCGGGAGGTGCCTACGAGCAGTACTTC. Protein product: CASTLAGGAYEQYF.